The sample holds one count of the clone carrying this T cell receptor (beta chain). Profiled with immunoSEQ multiplex PCR; TCRdb holds only in-frame clones, not every one. This table has 250,000 to 350,000 clones, approximately 88% appearing once. The data were obtained in a study of blood T cell repertoires in COVID-19. Study details: Sites across the United States, Italy and Spain contributed samples from acute and convalescent COVID-19. In each case, the material was cDNA or gDNA derived from T cells, B-cell-depleted T cells, or PBMCs.

V was clipped by 0 bases and J by 2 bases, with 10 bases between them. This CDR3 spans 15 amino acids. Germline V gene data show CDR1 as SGHRS and CDR2 as YFSETQ. The J gene is TRBJ2-3, the V gene TRBV5-1; D ambiguous. The TCR comes from a human donor with COVID-19, enrolled during active disease. The donor label of this sample is uncertain. Sequencing was performed on peripheral blood. CDR3 DNA: TGCGCCAGCAGCTTGGGACATCCGACCACAGATACGCAGTATTTT. The encoded protein is CASSLGHPTTDTQYF.